This T cell receptor (beta chain) appears in the sequencing data of a study of blood T cell repertoires in COVID-19. The length of the CDR3 is 15 residues. Germline-derived CDR1 and CDR2 are LNHNV and YYDKDF (reference sequence). With V trimmed by 1 base and J by 0 bases, 3 bases remained unmatched. Sequencing used immunoSEQ multiplex PCR; TCRdb keeps in-frame clones, though not all of them. Altogether some 250,000 clones are present, roughly 86% being singletons, with the ten largest covering roughly 0.8%. This sequence originates from a young woman with acute or convalescent COVID-19. Sequencing was performed on peripheral blood. This chain joins TRBV15 and TRBJ2-7; 7 bases align to TRBD2. The CDR3 nucleotides read TGTGCCACCAGCAGAGGGGCTAGCGGCTCCTACGAGCAGTACTTC. This codes for CATSRGASGSYEQYF.